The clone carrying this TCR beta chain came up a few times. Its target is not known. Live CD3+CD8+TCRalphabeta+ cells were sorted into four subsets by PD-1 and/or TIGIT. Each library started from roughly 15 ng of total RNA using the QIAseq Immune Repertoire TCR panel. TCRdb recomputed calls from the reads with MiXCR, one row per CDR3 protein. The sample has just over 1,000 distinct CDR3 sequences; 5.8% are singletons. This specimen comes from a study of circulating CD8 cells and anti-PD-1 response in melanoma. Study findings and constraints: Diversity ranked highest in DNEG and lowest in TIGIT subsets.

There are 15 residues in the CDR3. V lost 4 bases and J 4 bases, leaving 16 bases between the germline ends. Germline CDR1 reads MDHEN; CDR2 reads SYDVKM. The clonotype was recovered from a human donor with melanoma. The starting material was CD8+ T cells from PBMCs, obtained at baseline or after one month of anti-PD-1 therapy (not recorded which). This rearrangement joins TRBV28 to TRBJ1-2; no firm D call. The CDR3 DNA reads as TGTGCCAGCAGTTCTGACGGACTAGCTATCTATGGCTACACCTTC. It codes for CASSSDGLAIYGYTF.